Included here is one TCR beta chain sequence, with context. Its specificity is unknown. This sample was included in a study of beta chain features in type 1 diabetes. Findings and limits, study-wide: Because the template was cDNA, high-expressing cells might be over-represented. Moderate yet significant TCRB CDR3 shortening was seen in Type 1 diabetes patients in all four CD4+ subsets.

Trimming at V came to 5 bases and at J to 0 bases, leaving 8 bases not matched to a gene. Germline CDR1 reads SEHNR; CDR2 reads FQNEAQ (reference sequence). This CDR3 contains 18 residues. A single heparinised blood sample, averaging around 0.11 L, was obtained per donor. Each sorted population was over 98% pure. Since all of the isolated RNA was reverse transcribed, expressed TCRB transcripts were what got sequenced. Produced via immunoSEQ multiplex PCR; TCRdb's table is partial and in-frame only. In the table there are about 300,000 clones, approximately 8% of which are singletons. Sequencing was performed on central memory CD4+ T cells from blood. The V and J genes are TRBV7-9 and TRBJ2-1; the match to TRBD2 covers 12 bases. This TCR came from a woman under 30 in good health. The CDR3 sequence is CASSQRTSGRISYNEQFF. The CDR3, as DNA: TGTGCCAGCAGCCAGCGAACTAGCGGGAGGATCTCCTACAATGAGCAGTTCTTC.